One sample yielded the 18 T cell receptor beta chains listed below, sequenced in a study of CD8 T cells in ankylosing spondylitis. MiXCR, run by TCRdb on the 5' RACE reads, gives a single entry per CDR3 protein. The sample contains 25,000 or so distinct CDR3 sequences, 6.5% to 9.5% of which appear only once. The sequencing sample was made of blood. These receptors all come from a male donor with ankylosing spondylitis or in good health (not recorded which).

This chain uses TRBV28 with TRBJ2-2; D might be TRBD1 (7 bases). V gave up 6 bases and J gave up 5 bases, with 19 bases separating them. The CDR3 is 16 amino acids. Germline V lookup: CDR1 MDHEN, CDR2 SYDVKM. This CDR3 reads CASSTSPGGLTGELFF. The CDR3 DNA follows: TGTGCCAGCAGCACCTCTCCAGGGGGGTTAACCGGGGAGCTGTTTTTT.

This clonotype turned up a few times. This rearrangement joins TRBV7-9 to TRBJ2-3; the D is unclear. CDR3 length equals 14 residues. The germline gives CDR1 SEHNR, CDR2 FQNEAQ (reference sequence). The V gene lost 4 bases and the J gene lost 10 bases, with 18 bases spanning the gap. CDR3 nucleotides: TGTGCCAGCAGCTCAACCCTGGTGGGCTCGGCGCAGTATTTT. It specifies CASSSTLVGSAQYF.

V is TRBV19 and J is TRBJ2-2; no clear D gene. From germline, CDR1 is LNHDA and CDR2 SQIVND (reference sequence). The CDR3 has 13 residues. Trimming pared 7 bases from V and 11 bases from J, leaving 17 bases between. The CDR3 DNA sequence: TGTGCCAGTACCTCGTTGGCGCAGACCGAGCTGTTTTTT. Protein: CASTSLAQTELFF.

There are a few counts of this clonotype. The V gene is TRBV7-2, the J gene TRBJ2-2; a possible D gene is TRBD1 (6 bases). The CDR3 consists of 16 residues. The V end lost 2 bases, the J end lost 6 bases, and 16 bases lay between the germline ends. Germline lookup yields CDR1 SGHTA and CDR2 FQGNSA. The CDR3 spells CASSLRSGAAAGELFF. DNA of the CDR3: TGTGCCAGCAGCTTAAGGTCAGGGGCAGCGGCCGGGGAGCTGTTTTTT.

This clonotype was detected ten times or more. The V call is TRBV2, the J call TRBJ2-3; D is unclear. Trimming stripped 6 bases from V and 0 bases from J, with 4 bases between. This CDR3 spans 12 amino acids. Germline V CDR1 and CDR2: SNHLY, FYNNEI. CDR3 nucleotides: TGTGCCAGCAGAGTAAGCACAGATACGCAGTATTTT. Amino acids: CASRVSTDTQYF.

This clonotype showed up just a few times. CDR3 in DNA: TGCAGCGTAAACAGGAATAACTATGGCTACACCTTC. Translating gives CSVNRNNYGYTF. The chain links TRBV29-1 to TRBJ1-2; a weak D match, TRBD1 (5 bases). Trimming left V 6 bases short and J 1 base short, with 9 bases between. From germline, CDR1 is SQVTM and CDR2 ANQGSEA. The CDR3 is 12 amino acids.

This clonotype occurred many times. This chain joins TRBV12-3 or TRBV12-4 and TRBJ2-4; D is undetermined. Trimming removed 1 base from V and 0 bases from J, with 10 bases in between. The CDR3 has 16 amino acids. The CDR3 DNA reads as TGTGCCAGCAGTTTAGTTGGCGTCCAAGCCAAAAACATTCAGTACTTC. This translates into CASSLVGVQAKNIQYF.

V and J are TRBV29-1 and TRBJ1-1, with 8 bases matching TRBD1. Losses at the gene ends were 3 bases for V and 2 bases for J; bases not matched to a gene: 5. Germline V lookup: CDR1 SQVTM, CDR2 ANQGSEA. This CDR3 spans 14 amino acids. CDR3 bases: TGCAGCGTTGACCAGGGGGCACGTAACACTGAAGCTTTCTTT. This translates into CSVDQGARNTEAFF.

V is TRBV28 and J is TRBJ2-3, with 7 bases aligning to TRBD1. V lost 4 bases and J lost 2; bases outside the gene matches: 6. CDR3 length equals 15 residues. Germline loops: CDR1 MDHEN, CDR2 SYDVKM. The CDR3 here is CASSSGTVSTDTQYF. CDR3 in DNA: TGTGCCAGCAGTTCGGGGACAGTGTCCACAGATACGCAGTATTTT. Full variable domain (outside the CDR3, taken from reference TRBV28 and TRBJ2-3): DVKVTQSSRYLVKRTGEKVFLECVQDMDHENMFWYRQDPGLGLRLIYFSYDVKMKEKGDIPEGYSVSREKKERFSLILESASTNQTSMYLCASSSGTVSTDTQYFGPGTRLTVL.

The chain links TRBV29-1 to TRBJ2-7; 10 bases are a match to TRBD1. Unmatched junction bases numbered 6, after V lost 7 bases and J lost 0 bases. The CDR3 contains 14 residues. Germline lookup yields CDR1 SQVTM and CDR2 ANQGSEA. In DNA form, the CDR3 reads TGCAGCGCCGGGGGACAGGGGCCCTCCTACGAGCAGTACTTC. It specifies CSAGGQGPSYEQYF.

This chain uses TRBV19 with TRBJ2-2; D gene uncertain. Trimming left V 5 bases short and J 1 base short, with 11 bases between. This CDR3 is 15 amino acids long. The germline V gene has CDR1 LNHDA and CDR2 SQIVND (reference sequence). CDR3 amino acids: CASSLWLLNTGELFF. The CDR3 nucleotides are TGTGCCAGTAGTCTCTGGTTGCTGAACACCGGGGAGCTGTTTTTT.

At least ten counts were recorded for this clonotype. J is TRBJ1-2 and V is TRBV4-3, with unresolved D. The CDR3 runs to 16 residues. Germline loops: CDR1 LGHNA, CDR2 YSLEER. The ends were cut back, 4 bases at V and 6 bases at J, with 21 bases in the middle. CDR3 DNA: TGCGCCAGCAGCCCTTCCGGTGCGGCTTCTGGGGATGGCTACACCTTC. Protein: CASSPSGAASGDGYTF.

This CDR3 is CASSSGRGPSEQYV. CDR3 nucleotides: TGTGCCAGCAGTTCGGGGCGCGGCCCCTCCGAGCAGTACGTC. The V call is TRBV12-3 or TRBV12-4, the J call TRBJ2-7; the D call may be TRBD1 or TRBD2 (5 bases each). V was cut by 4 bases and J by 6 bases, with 16 bases left in between. The CDR3 consists of 14 residues.

The chain is built from TRBV6-1 and TRBJ2-7; the match to TRBD1 covers 7 bases. Germline V gene sequence: CDR1 MNHNS, CDR2 SASEGT. This CDR3 has 13 residues. Germline trimming cut 1 base from V and 5 bases from J; bases unmatched to any gene: 2. Here the CDR3 reads CASSEVGGDEQYV. As DNA, the CDR3 is TGTGCCAGCAGTGAAGTAGGGGGCGACGAGCAGTACGTC.

This clonotype occurred a few times. The rearrangement joins TRBV14 to TRBJ2-7; 8 bases match TRBD2. The CDR3 is 12 residues long. From germline, CDR1 is SGHDN and CDR2 FVKESK. The CDR3 DNA reads as TGTGCGTCCGGGAGGGCCTTCTACGAGCAGTACTTC. Its translation is CASGRAFYEQYF.

This clonotype occurred a few times. This chain connects TRBV2 to TRBJ2-2; D may be TRBD2 (5 bases). V lost 7 bases and J lost 3, with 15 bases in between. The CDR3 has 15 residues. Per germline, CDR1 SNHLY and CDR2 FYNNEI. In nucleotides, the CDR3 is TGTGCCAGCACCCGAACGAGGGTAGACACCGGGGAGCTGTTTTTT. Its protein is CASTRTRVDTGELFF.

The rearrangement uses TRBV19 and TRBJ2-2, with TRBD2 identical over 9 bases. Germline CDR1 is LNHDA and CDR2 is SQIVND (reference sequence). Unmatched junction bases numbered 6, after V lost 6 bases and J lost 1 base. This CDR3 comprises 16 residues. Here the CDR3 DNA reads TGTGCCAGTAGCAGACCTAGCGGGATGAACACCGGGGAGCTGTTTTTT. As protein: CASSRPSGMNTGELFF.

The rearrangement joins TRBV20-1 to TRBJ1-4, with D tentatively TRBD1 (6 bases). Between the trimmed V and J ends, which lost 6 bases and 8 bases, there was a span of 19 bases. Looked up from germline, CDR1 is DFQATT and CDR2 is SNEGSKA (reference sequence). The CDR3 consists of 14 residues. CDR3 coding DNA: TGCAGTGCAAGACAGGTGCTCGAGGGGGAAAAACTGTTTTTT. This sequence encodes CSARQVLEGEKLFF.